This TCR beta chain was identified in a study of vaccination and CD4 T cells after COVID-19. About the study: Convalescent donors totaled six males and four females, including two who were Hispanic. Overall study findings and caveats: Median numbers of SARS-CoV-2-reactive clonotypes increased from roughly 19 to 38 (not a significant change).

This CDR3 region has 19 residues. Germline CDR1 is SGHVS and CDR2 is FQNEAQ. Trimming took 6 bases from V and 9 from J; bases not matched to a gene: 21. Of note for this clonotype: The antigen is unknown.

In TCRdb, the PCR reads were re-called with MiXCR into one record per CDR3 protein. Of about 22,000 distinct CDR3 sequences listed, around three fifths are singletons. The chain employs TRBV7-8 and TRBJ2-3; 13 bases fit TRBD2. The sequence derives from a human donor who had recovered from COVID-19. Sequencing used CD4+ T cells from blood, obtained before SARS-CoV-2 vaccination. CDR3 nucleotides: TGTGCCAGCAGTACCGGGACTAGCGGGACTTTCGGCACCCCTCGGACGCAGTATTTT. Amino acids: CASSTGTSGTFGTPRTQYF.